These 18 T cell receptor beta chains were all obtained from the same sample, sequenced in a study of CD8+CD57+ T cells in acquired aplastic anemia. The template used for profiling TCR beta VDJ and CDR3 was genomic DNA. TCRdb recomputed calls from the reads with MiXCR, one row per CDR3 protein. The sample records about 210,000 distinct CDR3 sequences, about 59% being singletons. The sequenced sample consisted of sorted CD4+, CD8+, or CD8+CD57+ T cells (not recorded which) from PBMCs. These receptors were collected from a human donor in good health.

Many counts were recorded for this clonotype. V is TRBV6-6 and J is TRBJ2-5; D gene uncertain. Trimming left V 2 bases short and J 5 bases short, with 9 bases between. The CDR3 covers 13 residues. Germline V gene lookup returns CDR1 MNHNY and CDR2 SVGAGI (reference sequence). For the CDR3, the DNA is TGTGCCAGCAGTTACGCGGAGAAGGAGACCCAGTACTTC. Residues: CASSYAEKETQYF.

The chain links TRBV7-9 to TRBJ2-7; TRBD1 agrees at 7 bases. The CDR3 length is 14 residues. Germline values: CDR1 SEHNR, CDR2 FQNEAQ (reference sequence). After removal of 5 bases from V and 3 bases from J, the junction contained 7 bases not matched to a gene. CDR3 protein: CASSPRDSRYEQYF. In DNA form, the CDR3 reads TGTGCCAGCAGCCCCCGGGACAGTCGCTACGAGCAGTACTTC.

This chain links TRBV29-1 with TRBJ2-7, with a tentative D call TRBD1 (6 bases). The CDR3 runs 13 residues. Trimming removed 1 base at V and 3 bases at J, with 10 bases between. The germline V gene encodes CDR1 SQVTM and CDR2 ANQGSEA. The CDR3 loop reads CSVEGGRNYEQYF. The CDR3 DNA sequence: TGCAGCGTTGAAGGGGGGCGGAACTACGAGCAGTACTTC.

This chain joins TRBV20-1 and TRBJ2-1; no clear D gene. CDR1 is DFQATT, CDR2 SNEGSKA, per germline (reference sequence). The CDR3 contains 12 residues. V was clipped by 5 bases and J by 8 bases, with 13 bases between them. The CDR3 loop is CSAWTGSDEQFF. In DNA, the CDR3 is TGCAGTGCTTGGACCGGGTCGGATGAGCAGTTCTTC.

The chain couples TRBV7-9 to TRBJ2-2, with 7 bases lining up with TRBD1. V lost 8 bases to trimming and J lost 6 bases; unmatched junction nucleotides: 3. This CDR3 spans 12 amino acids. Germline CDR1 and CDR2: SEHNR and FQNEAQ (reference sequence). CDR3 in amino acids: CASDRAAGELFF. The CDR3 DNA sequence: TGTGCCAGCGACAGGGCCGCCGGGGAGCTGTTTTTT.

The DNA of the CDR3 is TGTGCCAGCAGCTTAGGGACAGGGAGTAGTCGTTGGTCACCCCTCCACTTT. The encoded protein is CASSLGTGSSRWSPLHF. The chain combines TRBV7-2 with TRBJ1-6; 8 nucleotides line up with TRBD1. The germline CDR1 and CDR2 sequences are SGHTA and FQGNSA. With 1 base clipped from V and 10 bases from J, the junction kept 12 bases outside the gene matches. This CDR3 spans 17 amino acids.

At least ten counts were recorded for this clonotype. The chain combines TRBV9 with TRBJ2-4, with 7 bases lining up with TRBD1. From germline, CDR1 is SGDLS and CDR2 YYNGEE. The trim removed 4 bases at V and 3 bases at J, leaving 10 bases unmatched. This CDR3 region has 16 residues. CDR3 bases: TGTGCCAGCAGCCCCTTTTCGGGACAGTACAAAAACATTCAGTACTTC. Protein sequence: CASSPFSGQYKNIQYF.

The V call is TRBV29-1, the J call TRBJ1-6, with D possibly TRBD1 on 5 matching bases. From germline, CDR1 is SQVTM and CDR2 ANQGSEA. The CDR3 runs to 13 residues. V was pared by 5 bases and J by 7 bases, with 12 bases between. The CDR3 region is CSVLEGQNSPLHF. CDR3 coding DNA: TGCAGCGTTCTTGAAGGACAAAATTCACCCCTCCACTTT.

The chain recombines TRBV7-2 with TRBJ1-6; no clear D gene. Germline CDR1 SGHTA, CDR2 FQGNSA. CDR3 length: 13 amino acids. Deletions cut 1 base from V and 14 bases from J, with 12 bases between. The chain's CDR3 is CASSLEVDIALHF. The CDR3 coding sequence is TGTGCCAGCAGCTTAGAGGTCGACATAGCCCTCCACTTT.

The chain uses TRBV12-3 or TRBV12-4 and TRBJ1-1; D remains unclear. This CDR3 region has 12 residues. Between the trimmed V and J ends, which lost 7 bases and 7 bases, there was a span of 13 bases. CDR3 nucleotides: TGTGCCAGCAAACTAAGGTCAGGTGAAGCTTTCTTT. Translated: CASKLRSGEAFF.

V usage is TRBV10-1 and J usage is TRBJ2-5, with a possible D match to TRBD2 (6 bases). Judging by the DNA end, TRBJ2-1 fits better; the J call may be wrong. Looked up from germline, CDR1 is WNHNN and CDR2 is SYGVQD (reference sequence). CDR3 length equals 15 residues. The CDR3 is CASSEAGSDYNEQFF. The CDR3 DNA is TGCGCCAGCAGTGAGGCCGGGAGTGACTACAATGAGCAGTTCTTC.

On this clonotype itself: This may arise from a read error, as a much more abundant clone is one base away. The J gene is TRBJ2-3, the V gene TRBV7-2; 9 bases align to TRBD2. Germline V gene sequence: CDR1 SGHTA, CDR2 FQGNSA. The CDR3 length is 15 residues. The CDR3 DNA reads TGTGCCAGCAGCTTCCGCGGGGGGGCTGCAGATACGCGGTATTTT. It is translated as CASSFRGGAADTRYF.

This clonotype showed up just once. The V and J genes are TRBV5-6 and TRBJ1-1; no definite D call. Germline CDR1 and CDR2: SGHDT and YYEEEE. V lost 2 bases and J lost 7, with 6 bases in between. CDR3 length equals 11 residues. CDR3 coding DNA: TGTGCCAGCAGCTTCGACTATGAAGCTTTCTTT. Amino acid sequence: CASSFDYEAFF.

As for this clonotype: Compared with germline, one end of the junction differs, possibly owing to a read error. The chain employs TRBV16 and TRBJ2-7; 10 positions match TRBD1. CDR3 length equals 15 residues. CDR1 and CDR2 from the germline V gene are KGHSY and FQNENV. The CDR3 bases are TGTGCAAGCAGCCAACCCGACAGGGGGCAAGGCGGGCAGTACTTC. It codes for CASSQPDRGQGGQYF.

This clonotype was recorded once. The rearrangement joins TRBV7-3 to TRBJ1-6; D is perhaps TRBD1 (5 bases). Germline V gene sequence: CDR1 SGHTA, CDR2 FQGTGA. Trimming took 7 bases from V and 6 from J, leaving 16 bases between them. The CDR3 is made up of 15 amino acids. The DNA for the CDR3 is TGTGCCAGCACCCCCGGGACTCTTTTTAATTCACCCCTCCACTTT. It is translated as CASTPGTLFNSPLHF.

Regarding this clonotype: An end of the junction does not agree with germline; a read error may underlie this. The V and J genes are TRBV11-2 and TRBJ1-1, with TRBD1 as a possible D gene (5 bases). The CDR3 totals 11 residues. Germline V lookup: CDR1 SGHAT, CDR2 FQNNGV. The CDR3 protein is CASSLERGVYF. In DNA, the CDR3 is TGTGCCAGCAGCTTAGAGAGAGGGGTGTATTTT.

CDR3 bases: TGTGCCAGCAGCTTAGAGCCGAACACCGGGGAGCTGTTTTTT. Protein sequence: CASSLEPNTGELFF. This chain connects TRBV7-2 to TRBJ2-2; D is unclear. CDR3 length: 14 amino acids. The germline V gene encodes CDR1 SGHTA and CDR2 FQGNSA. V lost 1 base and J 0 bases, leaving 3 bases between the germline ends.

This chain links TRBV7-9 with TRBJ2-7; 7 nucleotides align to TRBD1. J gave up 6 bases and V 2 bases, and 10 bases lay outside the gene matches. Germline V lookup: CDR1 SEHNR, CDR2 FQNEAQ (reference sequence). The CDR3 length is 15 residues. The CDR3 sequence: CASSLSTGVRGEQYF. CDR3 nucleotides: TGTGCCAGCAGCTTATCTACAGGGGTCCGAGGCGAGCAGTACTTC.